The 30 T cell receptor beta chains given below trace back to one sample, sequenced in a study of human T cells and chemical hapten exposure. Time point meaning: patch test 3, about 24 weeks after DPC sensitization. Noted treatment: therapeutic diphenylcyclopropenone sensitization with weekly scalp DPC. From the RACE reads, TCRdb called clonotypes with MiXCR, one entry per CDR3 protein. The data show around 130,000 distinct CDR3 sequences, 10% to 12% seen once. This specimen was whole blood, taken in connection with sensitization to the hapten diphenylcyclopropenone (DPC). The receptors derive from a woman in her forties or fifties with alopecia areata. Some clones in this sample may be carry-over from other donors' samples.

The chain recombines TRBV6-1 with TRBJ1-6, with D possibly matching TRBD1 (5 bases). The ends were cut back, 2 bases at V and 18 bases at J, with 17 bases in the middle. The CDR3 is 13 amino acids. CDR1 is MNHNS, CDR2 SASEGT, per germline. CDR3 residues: CASSEFAGRLSHF. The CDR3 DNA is TGTGCCAGCAGTGAATTCGCAGGGAGGCTGTCCCACTTT.

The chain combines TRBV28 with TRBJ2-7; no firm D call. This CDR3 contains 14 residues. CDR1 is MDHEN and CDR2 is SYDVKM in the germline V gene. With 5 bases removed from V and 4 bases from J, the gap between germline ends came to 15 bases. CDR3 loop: CASSIPGQGYEQYF. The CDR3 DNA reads TGTGCCAGCAGTATCCCGGGCCAAGGTTACGAGCAGTACTTC.

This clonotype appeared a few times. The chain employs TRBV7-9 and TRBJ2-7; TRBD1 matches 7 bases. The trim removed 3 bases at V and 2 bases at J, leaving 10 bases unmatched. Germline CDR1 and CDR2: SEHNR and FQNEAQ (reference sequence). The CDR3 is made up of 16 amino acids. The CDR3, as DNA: TGTGCCAGCAGCTTCAGCCGACAGGGAACGGCCTACGAGCAGTACTTC. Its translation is CASSFSRQGTAYEQYF.

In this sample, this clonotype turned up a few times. The CDR3 region is CSVLGRVSSYNEQFF. CDR3 sequence (DNA): TGCAGCGTCCTGGGGAGGGTAAGCTCCTACAATGAGCAGTTCTTC. This sequence joins TRBV29-1 and TRBJ2-1, with 7 nucleotides matching TRBD2. CDR3 length equals 15 residues. V lost 6 bases and J lost 0; bases outside the gene matches: 8. Germline CDR1 and CDR2: SQVTM and ANQGSEA.

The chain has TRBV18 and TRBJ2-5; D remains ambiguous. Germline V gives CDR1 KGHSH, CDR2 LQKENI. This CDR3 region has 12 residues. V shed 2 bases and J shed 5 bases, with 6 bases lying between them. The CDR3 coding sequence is TGTGCCAGCTCACCATCGAGGGAGACCCAGTACTTC. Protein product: CASSPSRETQYF.

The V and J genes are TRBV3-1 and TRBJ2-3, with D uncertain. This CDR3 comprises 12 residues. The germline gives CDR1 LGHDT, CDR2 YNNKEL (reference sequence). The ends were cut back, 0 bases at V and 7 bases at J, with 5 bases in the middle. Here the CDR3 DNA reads TGTGCCAGCAGCCAAGAACGGAATACGCAGTATTTT. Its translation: CASSQERNTQYF.

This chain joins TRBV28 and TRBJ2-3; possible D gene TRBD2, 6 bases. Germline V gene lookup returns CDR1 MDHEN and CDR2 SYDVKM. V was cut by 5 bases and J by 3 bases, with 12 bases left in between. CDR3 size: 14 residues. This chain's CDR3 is CASSVAGRTDTQYF. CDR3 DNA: TGTGCCAGCAGTGTGGCGGGAAGGACAGATACGCAGTATTTT. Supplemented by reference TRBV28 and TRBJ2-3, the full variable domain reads DVKVTQSSRYLVKRTGEKVFLECVQDMDHENMFWYRQDPGLGLRLIYFSYDVKMKEKGDIPEGYSVSREKKERFSLILESASTNQTSMYLCASSVAGRTDTQYFGPGTRLTVL.

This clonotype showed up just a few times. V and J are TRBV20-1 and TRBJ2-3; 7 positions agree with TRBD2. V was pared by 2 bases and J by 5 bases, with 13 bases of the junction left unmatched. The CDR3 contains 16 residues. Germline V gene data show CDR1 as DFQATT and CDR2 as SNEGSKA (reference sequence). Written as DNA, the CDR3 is TGCAGTGCTAGATTATTTAGCGGGTCCCGGGGAGATACGCAGTATTTT. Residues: CSARLFSGSRGDTQYF.

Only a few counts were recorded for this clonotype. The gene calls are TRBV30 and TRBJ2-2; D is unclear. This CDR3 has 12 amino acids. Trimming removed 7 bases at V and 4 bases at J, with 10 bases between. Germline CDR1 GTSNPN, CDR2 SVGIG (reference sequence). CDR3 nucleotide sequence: TGTGCCTCTTTAGATATCACCGGGGAGCTGTTTTTT. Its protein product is CASLDITGELFF.

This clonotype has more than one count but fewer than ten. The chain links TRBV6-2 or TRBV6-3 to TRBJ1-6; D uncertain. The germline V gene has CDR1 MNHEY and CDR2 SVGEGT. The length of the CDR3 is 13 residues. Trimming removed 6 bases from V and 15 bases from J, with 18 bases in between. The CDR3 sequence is CASRTFERQNLHF. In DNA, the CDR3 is TGTGCCAGCAGAACCTTCGAAAGGCAGAACCTCCACTTT.

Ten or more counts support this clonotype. CDR3: CASSLVGRAGQPQHF. CDR3 DNA sequence: TGTGCCAGCAGCTTGGTCGGGCGGGCGGGACAGCCCCAGCATTTT. V usage is TRBV5-8 and J usage is TRBJ1-5, with D hard to call. Germline CDR1 is SGHTS and CDR2 is YDEGEE. V lost 0 bases to trimming and J lost 7 bases, with 14 bases between them. CDR3 length: 15 amino acids. Drawing the rest from reference TRBV5-8 and TRBJ1-5, the complete variable domain is EAGVTQSPTHLIKTRGQQATLRCSPISGHTSVYWYQQALGLGLQFLLWYDEGEERNRGNFPPRFSGRQFPNYSSELNVNALELEDSALYLCASSLVGRAGQPQHFGDGTRLSIL.

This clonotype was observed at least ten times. The CDR3 is CASWGRVKNTEAFF. In DNA form, the CDR3 reads TGTGCCAGCTGGGGCAGAGTCAAGAACACTGAAGCTTTCTTT. The chain has TRBV27 and TRBJ1-1, with D maybe TRBD1 (5 bases). The CDR3 covers 14 residues. The germline CDR1 and CDR2 sequences are MNHEY and SMNVEV (reference sequence). The ends were cut back, 8 bases at V and 1 base at J, with 14 bases in the middle.

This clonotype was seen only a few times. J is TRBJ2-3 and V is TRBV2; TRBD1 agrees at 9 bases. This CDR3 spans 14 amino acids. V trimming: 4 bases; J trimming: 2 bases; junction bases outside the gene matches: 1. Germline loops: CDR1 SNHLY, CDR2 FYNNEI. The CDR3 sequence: CASSGDRVTDTQYF. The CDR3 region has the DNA TGTGCCAGCAGTGGGGACAGGGTCACAGATACGCAGTATTTT.

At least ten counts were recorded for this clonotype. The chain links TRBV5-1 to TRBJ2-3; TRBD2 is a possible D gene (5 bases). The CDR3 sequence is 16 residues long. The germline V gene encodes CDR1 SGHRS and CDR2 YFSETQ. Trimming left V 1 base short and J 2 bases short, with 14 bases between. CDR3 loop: CASSLSAVATTDTQYF. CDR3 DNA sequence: TGCGCCAGCAGCTTGTCTGCGGTAGCGACCACAGATACGCAGTATTTT.

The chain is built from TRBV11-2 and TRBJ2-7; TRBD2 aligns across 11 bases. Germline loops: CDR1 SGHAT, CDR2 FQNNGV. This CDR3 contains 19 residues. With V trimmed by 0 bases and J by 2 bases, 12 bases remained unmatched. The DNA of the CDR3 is TGTGCCAGCAGCTTAGATAGGCCCCGGACTAGCGGGCGGCCCTACGAGCAGTACTTC. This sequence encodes CASSLDRPRTSGRPYEQYF.

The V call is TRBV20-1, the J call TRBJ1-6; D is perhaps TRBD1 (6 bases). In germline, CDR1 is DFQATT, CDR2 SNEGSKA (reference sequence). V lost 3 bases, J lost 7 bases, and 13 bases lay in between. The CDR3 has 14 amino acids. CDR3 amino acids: CSASPGGVNSPLHF. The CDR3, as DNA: TGCAGTGCTAGTCCGGGGGGCGTCAATTCACCCCTCCACTTT.

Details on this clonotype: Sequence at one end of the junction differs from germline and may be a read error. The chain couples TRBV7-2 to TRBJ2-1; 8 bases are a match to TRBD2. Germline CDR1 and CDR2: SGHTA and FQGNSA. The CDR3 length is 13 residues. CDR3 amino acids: CASSREGGNEQSF. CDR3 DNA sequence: TGTGCCAGCAGCCGGGAGGGCGGGAATGAGCAGTCCTTC.

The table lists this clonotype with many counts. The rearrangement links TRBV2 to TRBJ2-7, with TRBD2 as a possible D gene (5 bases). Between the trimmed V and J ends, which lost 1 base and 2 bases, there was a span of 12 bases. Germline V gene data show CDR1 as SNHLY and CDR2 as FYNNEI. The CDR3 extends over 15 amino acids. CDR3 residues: CASSEEGYGTYEQYF. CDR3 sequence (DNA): TGTGCCAGCAGTGAAGAGGGCTACGGGACCTACGAGCAGTACTTC.

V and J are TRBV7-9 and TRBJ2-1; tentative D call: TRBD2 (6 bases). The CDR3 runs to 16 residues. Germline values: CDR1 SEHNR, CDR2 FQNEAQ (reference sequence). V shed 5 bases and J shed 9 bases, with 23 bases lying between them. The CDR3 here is CASSPVLLAMGGEQFF. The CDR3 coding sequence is TGTGCCAGCAGCCCCGTCTTATTAGCGATGGGAGGTGAGCAGTTCTTC.

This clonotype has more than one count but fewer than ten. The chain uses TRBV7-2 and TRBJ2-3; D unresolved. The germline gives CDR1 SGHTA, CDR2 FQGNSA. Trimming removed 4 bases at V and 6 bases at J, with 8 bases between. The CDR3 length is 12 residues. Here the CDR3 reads CASSSSGDTQYF. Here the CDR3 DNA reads TGTGCCAGCAGCTCCAGTGGGGATACGCAGTATTTT.

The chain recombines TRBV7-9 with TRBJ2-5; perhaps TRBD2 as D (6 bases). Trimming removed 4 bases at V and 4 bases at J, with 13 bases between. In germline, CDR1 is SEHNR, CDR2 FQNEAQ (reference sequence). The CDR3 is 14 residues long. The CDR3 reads CASSSRAGLETQYF. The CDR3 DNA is TGTGCCAGCAGCTCCCGGGCGGGGCTAGAGACCCAGTACTTC.

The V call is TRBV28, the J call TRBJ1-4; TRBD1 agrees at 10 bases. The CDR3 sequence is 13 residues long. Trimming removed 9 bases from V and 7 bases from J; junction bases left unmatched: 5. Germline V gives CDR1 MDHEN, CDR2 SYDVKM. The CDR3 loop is CASDRTGGEKLFF. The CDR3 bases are TGTGCCAGTGATAGGACAGGGGGTGAAAAACTGTTTTTT.

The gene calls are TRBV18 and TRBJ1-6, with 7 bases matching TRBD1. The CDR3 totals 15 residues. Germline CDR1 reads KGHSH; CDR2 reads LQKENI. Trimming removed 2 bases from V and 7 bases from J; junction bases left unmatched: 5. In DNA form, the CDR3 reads TGTGCCAGCTCACCAACCGGGACAGCCAATTCACCCCTCCACTTT. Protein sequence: CASSPTGTANSPLHF.

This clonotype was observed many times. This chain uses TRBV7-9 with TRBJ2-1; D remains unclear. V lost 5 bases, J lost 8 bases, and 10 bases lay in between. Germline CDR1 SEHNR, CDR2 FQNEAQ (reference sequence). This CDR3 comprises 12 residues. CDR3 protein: CASSPSDYEQFF. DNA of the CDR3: TGTGCCAGCAGCCCGTCCGACTATGAGCAGTTCTTC.

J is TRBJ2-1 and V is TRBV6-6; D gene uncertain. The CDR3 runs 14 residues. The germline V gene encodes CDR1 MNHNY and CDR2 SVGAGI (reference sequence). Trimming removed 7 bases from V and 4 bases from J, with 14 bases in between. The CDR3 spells CASIDLGRYNEQFF. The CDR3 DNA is TGTGCCAGCATAGATTTAGGACGTTACAATGAGCAGTTCTTC.

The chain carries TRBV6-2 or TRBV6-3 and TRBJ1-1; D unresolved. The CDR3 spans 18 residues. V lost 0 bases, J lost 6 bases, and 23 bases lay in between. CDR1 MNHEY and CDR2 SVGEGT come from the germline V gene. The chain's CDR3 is CASSYSRVYRRGGPEAFF. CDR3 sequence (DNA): TGTGCCAGCAGTTACTCGAGAGTATATCGACGTGGTGGCCCTGAAGCTTTCTTT.

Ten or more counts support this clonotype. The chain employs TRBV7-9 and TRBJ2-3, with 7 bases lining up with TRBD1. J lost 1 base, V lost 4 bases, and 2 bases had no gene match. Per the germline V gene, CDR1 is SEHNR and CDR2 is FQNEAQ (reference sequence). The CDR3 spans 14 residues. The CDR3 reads CASSSGTGTDTQYF. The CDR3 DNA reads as TGTGCCAGCAGCTCCGGGACAGGCACAGATACGCAGTATTTT.

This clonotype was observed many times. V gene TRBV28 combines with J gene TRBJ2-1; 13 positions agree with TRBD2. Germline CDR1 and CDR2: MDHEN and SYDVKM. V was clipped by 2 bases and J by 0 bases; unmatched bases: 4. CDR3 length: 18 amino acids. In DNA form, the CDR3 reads TGTGCCAGCAGTTTAGGACTAGCGGGAGTATCCTCCTACAATGAGCAGTTCTTC. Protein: CASSLGLAGVSSYNEQFF.

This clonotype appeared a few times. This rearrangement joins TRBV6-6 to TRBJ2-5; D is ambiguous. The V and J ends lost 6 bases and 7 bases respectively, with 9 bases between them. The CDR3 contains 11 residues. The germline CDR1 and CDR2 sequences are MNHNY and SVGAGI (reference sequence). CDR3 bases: TGTGCCAGCAGCCCCTCGGGGACCCAGTACTTC. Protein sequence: CASSPSGTQYF.

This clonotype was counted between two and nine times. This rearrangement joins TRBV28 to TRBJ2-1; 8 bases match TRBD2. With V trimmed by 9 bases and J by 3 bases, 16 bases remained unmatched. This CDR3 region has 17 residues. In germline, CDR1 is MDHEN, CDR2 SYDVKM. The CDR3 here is CASWGAGWTSSYNEQFF. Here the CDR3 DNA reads TGTGCCAGTTGGGGGGCAGGGTGGACTAGCAGCTACAATGAGCAGTTCTTC.